The clone carrying this TCR beta chain appeared once. This entry belongs to a study of blood T cell repertoires in COVID-19. Germline V gene sequence: CDR1 SNHLY, CDR2 FYNNEI. The V end was cut by 6 bases, the J end by 7 bases, with 21 bases between. This CDR3 has 15 residues. In the original workflow: Cell counts per sample came from amplifying reference gene primers. Method: immunoSEQ multiplex PCR; TCRdb's copy keeps in-frame clones and lacks some. For V, J and clone size, that table is used; D and trimming come from the DNA. This table has under 250,000 clones, 80% to 90% appearing once. The chain joins TRBV2 to TRBJ1-2; the D is unclear. The source is a man aged 40-49 years who had recovered from COVID-19. Sequencing was carried out using PBMCs or T cells enriched from blood (not recorded which). This CDR3 is CASSPSGGNSGGYTF. The CDR3 DNA reads TGTGCCAGCAGCCCTTCCGGCGGGAATTCAGGTGGCTACACCTTC.